A selection of T cell receptor beta chains follows, all from one sample in a study of blood T cell repertoires in COVID-19. Generated by immunoSEQ multiplex PCR, the TCRdb table keeps only in-frame clones and is missing some. The data show 90,000 to 120,000 clones, with approximately 88% seen just once and 6.5% to 7% held by the top ten. The sample was peripheral blood. The receptors derive from a man aged 45-65 years with active or convalescent COVID-19. CDR3s include the opening cysteine and the closing phenylalanine or tryptophan. A D gene is named only where the DNA matches it firmly. Rows give clone size only sometimes, using once, few, many, or a class for an expanded clone.

>NA|TRBJ2-2|TRBV10-1|TRBD2
CASSEPSGTSGTGELFF
TGCGCCAGCAGTGAGCCATCAGGGACTAGCGGCACCGGGGAGCTGTTTTTT
>few|TRBJ1-5|TRBV4-1|NA
CASSIDSSNQPQHF
TGCGCCAGCAGCATCGACAGTAGCAATCAGCCCCAGCATTTT
>NA|TRBJ2-7|TRBV2|NA
CASSVEGYEQYF
TGTGCCAGCAGTGTGGAGGGCTACGAGCAGTACTTC
>few|TRBJ1-2|TRBV6-2/TRBV6-3|NA
CASSYGQSNYGYTF
TGTGCCAGCAGTTACGGACAGTCGAACTATGGCTACACCTTC
>NA|TRBJ1-6|TRBV7-2|NA
CASSLRVLEPLHF
TGTGCCAGCAGCTTACGCGTGCTCGAGCCCCTCCACTTT
>NA|TRBJ2-7|TRBV24-1|NA
CATSVTGTYEQYF
TGTGCCACCAGTGTAACAGGAACCTACGAGCAGTACTTC
>NA|TRBJ2-2|TRBV10-3|TRBD2
CAISEPGKNSGRTNTGELFF
TGTGCCATCAGTGAGCCAGGCAAAAATAGCGGGAGGACTAACACCGGGGAGCTGTTTTTT
>once|TRBJ2-1|TRBV28|NA
CASSGGHNEQFF
TGTGCCAGCAGTGGGGGCCACAATGAGCAGTTCTTC
>NA|TRBJ2-1|TRBV15|NA
CATSRGRAPYNEQFF
TGTGCCACCAGCAGAGGCAGGGCCCCCTACAATGAGCAGTTCTTC
>NA|TRBJ2-1|TRBV7-2|TRBD2
CASSLGLAGYNEQFF
TGTGCCAGCAGCCTAGGACTAGCGGGATACAATGAGCAGTTCTTC
>NA|TRBJ1-5|TRBV28|NA
CASSYQTRENQPQHF
TGTGCCAGCAGCTATCAGACAAGAGAGAATCAGCCCCAGCATTTT
>once|TRBJ2-3|TRBV7-2|TRBD2
CASSPPQVSGRATDTQYF
TGTGCCAGCAGCCCACCGCAAGTTAGCGGGAGGGCCACAGATACGCAGTATTTT
>once|TRBJ2-5|TRBV3-1/TRBV3-2|TRBD1
CASSQESPQGVQETQYF
TGTGCCAGCAGCCAAGAGTCACCCCAGGGGGTCCAAGAGACCCAGTACTTC
>NA|TRBJ1-5|TRBV28|NA
CASNERVQDQPQHF
TGTGCCAGCAACGAGAGGGTGCAAGATCAGCCCCAGCATTTT
>NA|TRBJ1-2|TRBV28|NA
CASSLYSGPNYGYTF
TGTGCCAGCAGTTTATACAGTGGGCCTAACTATGGCTACACCTTC
>NA|TRBJ2-5|TRBV7-8|TRBD2
CASSQNQHTLASGKGETQYF
TGTGCCAGCAGCCAAAACCAGCACACCCTAGCCAGCGGGAAAGGAGAGACCCAGTACTTC
>NA|TRBJ1-5|TRBV28|TRBD1
CASSWTGGLLRPQHF
TGTGCCAGCAGTTGGACAGGGGGCCTTCTTAGGCCCCAGCATTTT
>once|TRBJ1-6|TRBV9|NA
CASSTFYGNSPLHF
TGTGCCAGCAGCACATTTTACGGGAATTCACCCCTCCACTTT
>NA|TRBJ2-7|TRBV10-3|TRBD1
CAISETPDRVPYEQYF
TGTGCCATCAGTGAGACCCCGGACAGGGTCCCCTACGAGCAGTACTTC
>NA|TRBJ2-5|TRBV7-9|NA
CASSPGSSVQETQYF
TGTGCCAGCAGCCCTGGGTCTAGCGTACAAGAGACCCAGTACTTC
>NA|TRBJ1-6|TRBV7-2|TRBD1
CASSLGTPRQGNRSPLHF
TGTGCCAGCAGCTTAGGTACCCCCAGACAGGGGAATCGGTCACCCCTCCACTTT
>NA|TRBJ2-2|TRBV2|NA
CASSRGQTGELFF
TGTGCCAGCAGCCGCGGACAGACCGGGGAGCTGTTTTTT
>NA|TRBJ2-7|TRBV11-2|NA
CASSPGSTGFTYEQYF
TGTGCCAGCAGCCCAGGGAGCACAGGGTTCACCTACGAGCAGTACTTC
>NA|TRBJ1-1|TRBV9|NA
CASSPSQRGFTEAFF
TGTGCCAGCAGCCCCTCCCAGCGGGGGTTCACTGAAGCTTTCTTT
>NA|TRBJ1-2|TRBV7-8|TRBD1
CASSLRDRGFGKGYTF
TGTGCCAGCAGCTTAAGGGACAGGGGTTTTGGCAAAGGCTACACCTTC
>few|TRBJ2-3|TRBV27|TRBD2
CASRQLAGVLDTQYF
TGTGCCAGCAGACAACTAGCGGGAGTTTTAGATACGCAGTATTTT
>once|TRBJ2-7|TRBV6-5|NA
CASRTLVGGPYEQYF
TGTGCCAGCAGGACCCTAGTAGGGGGTCCCTACGAGCAGTACTTC
>NA|TRBJ1-1|TRBV4-1|NA
CASSLPGDPVRAFF
TGCGCCAGCAGCCTCCCGGGGGACCCCGTTAGGGCTTTCTTT
>NA|TRBJ2-3|TRBV27|TRBD1
CASSLGRGPDTQYF
TGTGCCAGCAGTTTAGGCAGGGGGCCAGATACGCAGTATTTT
>NA|TRBJ2-3|TRBV30|TRBD1
CIAGGADTQYF
TGCATTGCAGGGGGCGCAGATACGCAGTATTTT
>NA|TRBJ2-5|TRBV11-2|NA
CASSLGLQETQYF
TGTGCCAGCAGCTTAGGTCTCCAAGAGACCCAGTACTTC
>NA|TRBJ2-5|TRBV18|NA
CASSRELQETQYF
TGTGCCAGCTCCCGGGAGCTCCAAGAGACCCAGTACTTC
>NA|TRBJ2-3|TRBV7-2|TRBD2
CASSLASSGSNTQYF
TGTGCCAGCAGCTTAGCGTCTAGCGGGAGTAATACGCAGTATTTT
>NA|TRBJ1-1|TRBV2|TRBD1
CALVGDRVTEAFF
TGTGCCCTCGTCGGGGACAGGGTGACTGAAGCTTTCTTT
>few|TRBJ2-1|TRBV28|TRBD2
CASSFVGLAGGSLNEQFF
TGTGCCAGCAGTTTTGTGGGACTAGCGGGGGGTTCATTAAATGAGCAGTTCTTC
>NA|TRBJ2-3|TRBV10-3|TRBD2
CAISASWQASGGTDTQYF
TGTGCCATCAGTGCGAGTTGGCAAGCTAGCGGGGGCACAGATACGCAGTATTTT
>NA|TRBJ2-5|TRBV19|TRBD2
CASSVREVGETQYF
TGTGCCAGTAGTGTGCGGGAGGTTGGAGAGACCCAGTACTTC
>NA|TRBJ2-5|TRBV2|TRBD1
CASSSRKAGQGEETQYF
TGTGCCAGCAGCTCTAGAAAAGCGGGACAGGGAGAGGAGACCCAGTACTTC
>NA|TRBJ2-7|TRBV9|NA
CASSVDPYEQYF
TGTGCCAGCAGCGTAGATCCTTACGAGCAGTACTTC
>NA|TRBJ2-7|TRBV7-8|NA
CASSFHYEQYF
TGTGCCAGCAGCTTCCACTACGAGCAGTACTTC
>NA|TRBJ2-3|TRBV27|NA
CASSTRDHTDTQYF
TGTGCCAGCAGTACGAGGGATCACACAGATACGCAGTATTTT
>NA|TRBJ2-1|TRBV6-2/TRBV6-3|TRBD2
CASSQTRLAGMTYNEQFF
TGTGCCAGCAGCCAAACCCGACTAGCGGGGATGACCTACAATGAGCAGTTCTTC
>NA|TRBJ1-2|TRBV7-2|NA
CASSPGGQAYYGYTF
TGTGCCAGCAGCCCTGGAGGGCAGGCCTACTATGGCTACACCTTC
>NA|TRBJ1-5|TRBV30|NA
CAWGPGQPQHF
TGTGCCTGGGGGCCGGGGCAGCCCCAGCATTTT
>NA|TRBJ1-2|TRBV25-1|NA
CASSEFEGLGYTF
TGTGCCAGCAGTGAATTTGAGGGACTTGGCTACACCTTC
>NA|TRBJ1-1|TRBV5-1|NA
CASSLAQGSTEAFF
TGCGCCAGCAGCTTGGCCCAGGGATCCACTGAAGCTTTCTTT
>few|TRBJ1-1|TRBV28|NA
CASSLWSAANTEAFF
TGTGCCAGCAGTTTATGGTCCGCGGCGAACACTGAAGCTTTCTTT
>NA|TRBJ1-1|TRBV10-3|NA
CAISDKGLRNTEAFF
TGTGCCATCAGTGATAAGGGACTTAGGAACACTGAAGCTTTCTTT
>NA|TRBJ2-1|TRBV28|TRBD2
CASSLGGRADNEQFF
TGTGCCAGCAGTTTGGGAGGGAGGGCCGACAATGAGCAGTTCTTC
>NA|TRBJ1-2|TRBV29-1|NA
CSVPKGVNYGYTF
TGCAGCGTGCCCAAGGGGGTTAACTATGGCTACACCTTC
>NA|TRBJ1-1|TRBV28|NA
CASRSDKEAFF
TGTGCCAGCAGATCCGACAAAGAGGCTTTCTTT
>NA|TRBJ2-7|TRBV18|NA
CASSSDYEQYF
TGTGCCAGCTCGAGCGACTACGAGCAGTACTTC
>NA|TRBJ2-7|TRBV6-2/TRBV6-3|NA
CASSNPTSFVIYEQYF
TGTGCCAGCAGTAACCCAACTAGTTTCGTTATCTACGAGCAGTACTTC
>NA|TRBJ1-1|TRBV6-5|NA
CASSRGSTEAFF
TGTGCCAGCTCCCGAGGTAGCACTGAAGCTTTCTTT
>NA|TRBJ1-1|TRBV24-1|NA
CATSDFGGEAFF
TGTGCCACCAGTGATTTCGGAGGTGAAGCTTTCTTT